The next 31 T cell receptor beta chains were all read from a single sample in a study of molecular identifiers for immune sequencing clone quantification. TCRdb used MiXCR to reprocess the PCR reads, holding one entry per CDR3 protein. The repertoire has nearly 650,000 distinct CDR3 sequences, 25% of them found once; the top ten carry 0.78%. The sequencing input was naive CD8+ T cells from blood, with Jurkat cell RNA spiked in. The subset denotes: FACS-sorted CD8+CD4-CCR7+CD45RA+ naive T cells. The receptors were gathered from a human donor in good health. Some libraries in this study had Jurkat cell RNA spiked in.

The chain joins TRBV4-3 to TRBJ2-1, with D hard to call. The CDR3 runs to 16 residues. CDR1 is LGHNA, CDR2 YSLEER, per germline. V was pared by 1 base and J by 2 bases, with 12 bases between. The CDR3 here is CASSQGSGIPYNEQFF. DNA of the CDR3: TGCGCCAGCAGCCAAGGATCAGGTATTCCCTACAATGAGCAGTTCTTC.

On this clonotype: The conserved phenylalanine or tryptophan is not found at the CDR3 terminus, so this likely reflects a read error. The rearrangement uses TRBV29-1 and TRBJ2-7; 7 bases are shared with TRBD1. CDR3 size: 15 residues. V lost 1 base to trimming and J lost 3 bases; unmatched junction nucleotides: 9. Germline CDR1 and CDR2: SQVTM and ANQGSEA. The CDR3 loop reads CSVEVPGQTHYEQYS. The CDR3 DNA follows: TGCAGCGTTGAAGTCCCGGGACAGACCCACTACGAGCAGTACTCC.

On this clonotype itself: Just one base apart from a much larger clone, this may be a read error. This sequence joins TRBV15 and TRBJ1-1, with D maybe TRBD1 (6 bases). Germline loops: CDR1 LNHNV, CDR2 YYDKDF (reference sequence). This CDR3 region has 16 residues. CDR3 DNA sequence: TGTGCCACCAGCAGAGTAGGTGGACAGCCGAACGCTGAAGCTTTCTTT. Its protein is CATSRVGGQPNAEAFF.

This clonotype was picked up a small number of times. This chain joins TRBV20-1 and TRBJ2-3; no reliable D call. This CDR3 contains 11 residues. CDR1 is DFQATT, CDR2 SNEGSKA, per germline (reference sequence). Trimming took 3 bases from V and 5 from J, leaving 6 bases between them. This chain's CDR3 is CSASVEDTQYF. CDR3 coding DNA: TGCAGTGCTAGCGTCGAAGATACGCAGTATTTT.

With respect to this clonotype: Since a much larger clone is just one base distant, this may be a read error. The chain carries TRBV12-3 or TRBV12-4 and TRBJ2-5, with 7 bases matching TRBD2. There are 16 residues in the CDR3. The CDR3 loop reads CASNNPTGGFQEAQYF. CDR3 nucleotide sequence: TGTGCCAGCAACAACCCCACCGGGGGGTTCCAAGAGGCCCAGTACTTC.

This clonotype was observed a handful of times. This rearrangement joins TRBV20-1 to TRBJ2-3; D is possibly TRBD1 or TRBD2 (6 bases each). CDR3 length equals 16 residues. The V end was cut by 2 bases, the J end by 1 base, with 16 bases between. Per germline, CDR1 DFQATT and CDR2 SNEGSKA (reference sequence). The CDR3, as DNA: TGCAGTGCTAGACCTCAGGGGTGGGGGGGCACAGATACGCAGTATTTT. It specifies CSARPQGWGGTDTQYF.

As regards this clonotype: Given a much more abundant clone one base away, this may be a read error. The DNA of the CDR3 is TGTGCCGGCAGCGGGCCCTTTTGGGCGGGAGAGGCAGATACGCAGTATTTT. It yields the protein CAGSGPFWAGEADTQYF. The J gene is TRBJ2-3, the V gene TRBV13, with 7 bases that match TRBD2. This CDR3 spans 17 amino acids. CDR1 is PRHDT, CDR2 FYEKMQ, per germline (reference sequence).

Many counts were recorded for this clonotype. The V and J genes are TRBV9 and TRBJ1-1; D uncertain. The CDR3 sequence is 13 residues long. The V gene's germline CDR1 is SGDLS and CDR2 YYNGEE. V lost 4 bases, J lost 5 bases, and 12 bases lay in between. The CDR3 here is CASSPMRRTEAFF. DNA of the CDR3: TGTGCCAGCAGCCCGATGAGAAGGACTGAAGCTTTCTTT.

This clonotype was counted between two and nine times. V usage is TRBV19 and J usage is TRBJ2-7; TRBD1 matches 8 bases. The V gene end was trimmed by 5 bases and the J gene end by 8 bases; junction bases not matched to a gene: 11. The CDR3 is 14 amino acids. The germline CDR1 and CDR2 sequences are LNHDA and SQIVND (reference sequence). The CDR3 is CASSHGQGIYKQYF. The DNA for the CDR3 is TGTGCCAGTAGTCATGGACAGGGAATATACAAGCAGTACTTC.

This clonotype has ten or more counts. The chain recombines TRBV7-9 with TRBJ1-1; D perhaps matches TRBD1 (5 bases). The CDR3 has 14 residues. The V gene's germline CDR1 is SEHNR and CDR2 FQNEAQ (reference sequence). V shed 5 bases and J shed 4 bases, with 14 bases lying between them. The CDR3: CASSPPGPLTEAFF. The CDR3 coding sequence is TGTGCCAGCAGCCCACCAGGGCCCCTCACTGAAGCTTTCTTT.

To note about this clonotype: Possible read error: a much larger clone is one base away. CDR3 bases: TGTGCCAGCATCCAGGGCAGCGGGGGCGGTACGCAGTATTTT. Translated, it gives CASIQGSGGGTQYF. The V gene is TRBV12-3 or TRBV12-4, the J gene TRBJ2-3, with 8 bases identical to TRBD2. The CDR3 is made up of 14 amino acids. With V trimmed by 7 bases and J by 8 bases, 11 bases remained unmatched.

There are many counts of this clonotype. J is TRBJ1-2 and V is TRBV29-1, with D perhaps matching TRBD1 (5 bases). V was cut by 5 bases and J by 8 bases, with 12 bases left in between. CDR1 SQVTM and CDR2 ANQGSEA come from the germline V gene. The CDR3 runs to 11 residues. For the CDR3, the DNA is TGCAGCGTTACAGGAACGTCCGGCTACACCTTC. Residues: CSVTGTSGYTF.

The chain combines TRBV9 with TRBJ2-7; D is possibly TRBD1 or TRBD2 (5 bases each). CDR1 is SGDLS, CDR2 YYNGEE, per germline. V was shortened by 3 bases and J by 2 bases, with 12 bases between the two germline ends. The CDR3 is 14 amino acids. Written as DNA, the CDR3 is TGTGCCAGCAGCGCCTCCGGGGCTCCCTACGAGCAGTACTTC. It specifies CASSASGAPYEQYF.

The chain combines TRBV2 with TRBJ2-7; 8 bases fit TRBD1. Germline-derived CDR1 and CDR2 are SNHLY and FYNNEI. J was trimmed by 9 bases and V by 6 bases; bases with no gene match: 4. The CDR3 is made up of 11 amino acids. The CDR3 DNA sequence: TGTGCCAGCAGCAGGGGGCAAGGGCAGTACTTC. It translates to CASSRGQGQYF.

The V gene is TRBV6-6, the J gene TRBJ1-2; 9 nucleotides match TRBD1. The CDR3 extends over 17 amino acids. V was clipped by 0 bases and J by 2 bases; unmatched bases: 7. CDR1 and CDR2 from the germline V gene are MNHNY and SVGAGI (reference sequence). In DNA form, the CDR3 reads TGTGCCAGCAGTTACTCGGGACAGGGTGGGGGGAACTATGGCTACACCTTC. Protein: CASSYSGQGGGNYGYTF.

In this sample, this clonotype turned up many times. In nucleotides, the CDR3 is TGCAGTGCCGAAGACTTGCGCACAGATACGCAGTATTTT. Its translation is CSAEDLRTDTQYF. The chain uses TRBV20-1 and TRBJ2-3; D uncertain. V dropped 6 bases and J dropped 1 base, with 11 bases sitting between them. The length of the CDR3 is 13 residues. Germline V lookup: CDR1 DFQATT, CDR2 SNEGSKA (reference sequence).

This clonotype was counted ten times or more. V gene TRBV6-6 combines with J gene TRBJ1-5; D may be TRBD1 (5 bases). CDR3 length: 15 residues. Germline CDR1 is MNHNY and CDR2 is SVGAGI (reference sequence). Trimming left V 6 bases short and J 0 bases short, with 12 bases between. CDR3 coding DNA: TGTGCCAGCAGATTCCCTGACAGTAGCAATCAGCCCCAGCATTTT. It encodes CASRFPDSSNQPQHF.

In this sample, this clonotype turned up many times. The chain uses TRBV7-2 and TRBJ2-7; D remains unclear. Looked up from germline, CDR1 is SGHTA and CDR2 is FQGNSA. Trimming shortened V by 5 bases and J by 3 bases, and 11 bases separated the two germline ends. CDR3 length: 13 amino acids. The CDR3 sequence is CASSPAVRYEQYF. DNA for the CDR3: TGTGCCAGCAGCCCCGCGGTCCGCTACGAGCAGTACTTC.

This clonotype was detected only a few times. V gene TRBV7-6 combines with J gene TRBJ2-7; maybe TRBD1 (6 bases). The CDR3 is 13 residues long. The V end lost 4 bases, the J end lost 7 bases, and 14 bases lay between the germline ends. The germline gives CDR1 SGHVS, CDR2 FNYEAQ. This CDR3 reads CASSWDTVSEQYF. The CDR3 DNA is TGTGCCAGCAGCTGGGACACTGTCTCTGAGCAGTACTTC.

The chain links TRBV28 to TRBJ2-7; D call uncertain. The germline gives CDR1 MDHEN, CDR2 SYDVKM. This CDR3 is built from 13 residues. Trimming shortened V by 6 bases and J by 5 bases, and 14 bases separated the two germline ends. The CDR3 here is CASSYRLSDEQYF. The CDR3 coding sequence is TGTGCCAGCAGCTACCGGTTAAGCGACGAGCAGTACTTC.

This clonotype was detected only a few times. The CDR3 nucleotides are TGTGCCAGCAGTTACGGCGGGGGGGCCCGATACGAGCAGTACTTC. It encodes CASSYGGGARYEQYF. The chain employs TRBV6-5 and TRBJ2-7, with 9 bases identical to TRBD2. The CDR3 has 15 amino acids. Germline loops: CDR1 MNHEY, CDR2 SVGAGI. After removal of 2 bases from V and 4 bases from J, the junction contained 6 bases not matched to a gene.

This clonotype was picked up a small number of times. V is TRBV5-8 and J is TRBJ2-7; 9 positions agree with TRBD1. V was clipped by 0 bases and J by 2 bases; unmatched bases: 6. In germline, CDR1 is SGHTS, CDR2 YDEGEE. The CDR3 loop spans 16 amino acids. This chain's CDR3 is CASSLEAGTGTYEQYF. CDR3 nucleotides: TGTGCCAGCAGCTTGGAAGCGGGGACAGGGACCTACGAGCAGTACTTC. Looking up the rest from reference TRBV5-8 and TRBJ2-7 gives the full variable domain: EAGVTQSPTHLIKTRGQQATLRCSPISGHTSVYWYQQALGLGLQFLLWYDEGEERNRGNFPPRFSGRQFPNYSSELNVNALELEDSALYLCASSLEAGTGTYEQYFGPGTRLTVT.

This clonotype was observed once. This CDR3 fails to terminate in the conserved phenylalanine or tryptophan, so it likely reflects a read error. The chain employs TRBV25-1 and TRBJ2-1; 7 bases fit TRBD2. Per germline, CDR1 MGHDK and CDR2 SYGVNS. The J segment lost 4 bases and the V segment lost 6 bases, leaving 6 bases of the junction unmatched. The CDR3 is made up of 14 amino acids. The CDR3 sequence is CASRLSGSYNEQFL. In nucleotides, the CDR3 is TGTGCCAGCAGGCTTAGCGGGTCGTACAATGAGCAGTTCTTA.

There are a few counts of this clonotype. The genes are TRBV28 and TRBJ2-1, with D possibly matching TRBD1 (5 bases). The CDR3 sequence is 16 residues long. V was clipped by 6 bases and J by 2 bases, with 17 bases between them. Germline V lookup: CDR1 MDHEN, CDR2 SYDVKM. CDR3 in DNA: TGTGCCAGCAGGCTAGGTGGGGCCGGCACCTACAATGAGCAGTTCTTC. This codes for CASRLGGAGTYNEQFF.

The sample holds a few counts of this clonotype. V and J are TRBV6-1 and TRBJ2-3; 9 positions match TRBD1. The germline gives CDR1 MNHNS, CDR2 SASEGT. V trimming: 7 bases; J trimming: 14 bases; junction bases outside the gene matches: 7. The CDR3 is 11 residues long. The chain's CDR3 is CASKRDREGYF. Here the CDR3 DNA reads TGTGCCAGCAAGCGGGACAGGGAGGGGTATTTT.

This clonotype was recorded a few times. V usage is TRBV27 and J usage is TRBJ2-2, with 13 nucleotides matching TRBD2. The CDR3 is 16 residues long. Trimming removed 5 bases from V and 8 bases from J; junction bases left unmatched: 8. Germline CDR1 reads MNHEY; CDR2 reads SMNVEV (reference sequence). CDR3 sequence: CASSLRLAGGVGELFF. The DNA for the CDR3 is TGTGCCAGCAGTCTCCGACTAGCGGGAGGAGTTGGGGAGCTGTTTTTT.

This clonotype was picked up a small number of times. This chain uses TRBV13 with TRBJ2-7, with TRBD2 matching over 9 bases. Trimming removed 5 bases from V and 2 bases from J; junction bases left unmatched: 16. CDR1 is PRHDT, CDR2 FYEKMQ, per germline (reference sequence). The CDR3 totals 18 residues. The CDR3 spells CASSTRSLVAGDPYEQYF. The CDR3 region has the DNA TGTGCCAGCAGCACTCGGTCTTTGGTAGCGGGGGATCCCTACGAGCAGTACTTC.

The rearrangement joins TRBV7-9 to TRBJ2-7; 7 bases map to TRBD1. The CDR3 runs 15 residues. V trimming: 5 bases; J trimming: 2 bases; junction bases outside the gene matches: 9. Per germline, CDR1 SEHNR and CDR2 FQNEAQ (reference sequence). CDR3 loop: CASSHTKTGPYEQYF. As DNA, the CDR3 is TGTGCCAGCAGCCATACAAAGACAGGGCCCTACGAGCAGTACTTC.

This sequence joins TRBV28 and TRBJ2-2; D unresolved. Trimming took 6 bases from V and 10 from J, leaving 15 bases between them. Per the germline V gene, CDR1 is MDHEN and CDR2 is SYDVKM. The CDR3 length is 13 residues. The CDR3, as DNA: TGTGCCAGCAGGGGAACGAACCCCGAGGAGCTGTTTTTT. Amino acid sequence: CASRGTNPEELFF. Full variable domain (rest looked up from reference TRBV28 and TRBJ2-2): DVKVTQSSRYLVKRTGEKVFLECVQDMDHENMFWYRQDPGLGLRLIYFSYDVKMKEKGDIPEGYSVSREKKERFSLILESASTNQTSMYLCASRGTNPEELFFGEGSRLTVL.

This clonotype has at least ten counts. The chain has TRBV5-1 and TRBJ2-3; D remains ambiguous. CDR1 SGHRS and CDR2 YFSETQ come from the germline V gene. V dropped 4 bases and J dropped 2 bases, with 5 bases sitting between them. CDR3 length: 12 residues. The CDR3 here is CASSQNTDTQYF. Here the CDR3 DNA reads TGCGCCAGCAGCCAAAACACAGATACGCAGTATTTT.

The sample holds many counts of this clonotype. The CDR3 DNA reads TGTGCCAGCAGTTTCCCCTATCAGGGGGAAGAGACCCAGTACTTC. This encodes CASSFPYQGEETQYF. V usage is TRBV6-2 or TRBV6-3 and J usage is TRBJ2-5; 7 nucleotides match TRBD1. Germline CDR1 and CDR2: MNHEY and SVGEGT. The CDR3 covers 15 residues. J was trimmed by 3 bases and V by 4 bases; bases with no gene match: 8.